This T cell receptor beta chain came from a study of blood T cell repertoires in COVID-19. Looked up from germline, CDR1 is KGHSH and CDR2 is LQKENI. The V and J ends lost 6 bases and 3 bases, in that order; junction bases with no gene match: 11. There are 17 residues in the CDR3. Clones were sequenced by immunoSEQ multiplex PCR, and TCRdb holds only the in-frame ones, with some missing. There are under 100,000 clones in the sample; around 84% occur only once, and over 4% lies in the top ten. This TCR was sampled from a man between 35 and 55 years old with acute or convalescent COVID-19. The sample consisted of peripheral blood. The rearrangement joins TRBV18 to TRBJ2-3; 11 positions agree with TRBD2. CDR3 DNA: TGTGCCAGCTCCTCGTTTACTAGCGGGAGTAGGACAGATACGCAGTATTTT. As protein: CASSSFTSGSRTDTQYF.